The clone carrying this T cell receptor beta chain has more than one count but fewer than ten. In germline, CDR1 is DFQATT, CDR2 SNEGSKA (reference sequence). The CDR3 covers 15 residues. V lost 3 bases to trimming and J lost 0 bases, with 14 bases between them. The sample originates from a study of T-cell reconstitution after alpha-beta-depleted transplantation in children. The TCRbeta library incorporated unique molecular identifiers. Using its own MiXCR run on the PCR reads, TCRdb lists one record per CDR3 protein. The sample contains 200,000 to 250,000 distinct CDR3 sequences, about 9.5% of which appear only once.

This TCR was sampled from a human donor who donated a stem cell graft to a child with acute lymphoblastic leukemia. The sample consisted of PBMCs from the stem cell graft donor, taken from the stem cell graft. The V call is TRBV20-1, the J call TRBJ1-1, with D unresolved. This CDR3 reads CSASRPPDLNTEAFF. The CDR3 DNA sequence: TGCAGTGCTAGTCGACCCCCTGACCTGAACACTGAAGCTTTCTTT.